This TCR beta chain was found in a study of cytomegalovirus exposure and HLA in healthy donors. Overall study findings and caveats: A later analysis associated 16,000 or so TCR beta sequences with HLA alleles at a 0.05 false discovery rate. Later analysis identified a missense DCLRE1C variant that was linked to TCR beta V- and J-gene trimming. When presence/absence was analysed, sequencing depth was taken to be roughly uniform across donors. The classifier reportedly diagnosed cytomegalovirus status with high sensitivity and specificity.

As to this clone: Its antigen is as yet unknown.

In the PCR, 60 Vbeta and 13 Jbeta primers were used. Sequencing was performed with immunoSEQ multiplex PCR; in TCRdb, only in-frame clones are kept and a portion is missing. The specimen's table records 200,000 to 250,000 clones. V was clipped by 2 bases and J by 5 bases, with 6 bases between them. Germline V CDR1 and CDR2: DFQATT, SNEGSKA (reference sequence). The CDR3 runs to 11 residues. This sequence was found in a girl aged 2-10 years in good health and CMV-seropositive. Input material: PBMCs. This chain joins TRBV20-1 and TRBJ2-5; D call uncertain. The CDR3 DNA reads as TGCAGTGCTAGAACTCTTGAGACCCAGTACTTC. The encoded protein is CSARTLETQYF.